The entry that follows covers one T cell receptor (beta chain) sequence. No antigen is known for it. The sample holds no much larger clone one base away, and base qualities are not on file. This record comes from a study of CD8+ T cells in alopecia areata (dated by TCRdb to between 2017 and 2018). Context from the whole study: Treated patients were enrolled in an open-label pilot trial of oral tofacitinib at 5 to 10 mg twice daily for moderate-to-severe alopecia areata. Tofacitinib was administered for 6 to 18 months, and 6 months of follow-up off drug were then conducted to assess delayed response and recurrence. In both human patients and the C3H/HeJ mouse model, the study applied high-throughput TCRbeta sequencing to look at T cell clonal expansion in alopecia areata. Human TCRbeta sequencing covered scalp tissue and sorted CD4+ and CD8+ peripheral blood T cells from patchy and totalis/universalis alopecia areata patients and healthy controls. Tofacitinib-treated patients had biopsies at baseline and at 4 and 24 weeks of treatment, with a later scalp biopsy in several patients. Scalp clonality was compared across normal scalp (n=4), patchy alopecia areata scalp (n=8), and alopecia totalis/universalis scalp (n=8). RNA was extracted with the PAXgene miRNA kit for fixed scalp, the miRNeasy kit for PBMCs, and the RNeasy kit for mouse skin. immunoSEQ multiplex PCR using 35 Vbeta forward primers and 13 Jbeta reverse primers was used to amplify TCRbeta CDR3 regions. What the authors observed across the whole study: Higher clonality and more expanded CD8+ clones were observed in lesional scalp than in normal scalp, particularly in alopecia totalis/universalis, a finding suggestive of antigenic drive. Shared TCR sequences between patients were less evident than in mice, which may be partly attributable to HLA diversity in the patient population. Resident alphabeta T cells in normal human skin are also sequenced, complicating scalp TCR repertoire analysis, unlike mouse skin dominated by gammadelta T cells.

The library came from the immunoSEQ multiplex PCR assay. To provide template for TCR sequencing, every sample had RNA extracted and reverse transcribed into cDNA. First-strand cDNA was synthesized with SuperScript III using a 2:1 mix of oligo-dT and random hexamers. A synthetic immune receptor repertoire was used to assess amplification bias, and residual bias was removed computationally. Processing in the source paper ran as follows. Raw reads were preprocessed to remove errors, and CDR3 was defined according to IMGT conventions as the region from the conserved cysteine to phenylalanine. Clonality was calculated as 1 minus Shannon entropy normalized by log2 of the number of productive unique TCRs. Scalp TCRbeta sequences were cross-referenced with sorted blood CD4 and CD8 repertoires so that the CD4 or CD8 identity of scalp clones could be inferred. TCRdb provides this immuneACCESS table in a form limited to in-frame rearrangements. Some clones are lacking; in checked studies, under half of them reflect an unresolved V gene, and why the rest are absent is not known. The V and J calls and clone size come from that table; D and trimming were worked out from the DNA. The sample table contains about 190,000 clones; only one count was recorded for around three fifths of them. The ten largest clonotypes hold around 15% of the sample.

The V end loses 3 bases and the J end loses 3 bases, and a stretch of 9 bases separates them. The germline V gene gives CDR1 as SGHDN and CDR2 as FVKESK. From its cysteine to its phenylalanine, the CDR3 spans 13 amino acids. Here the CDR3 DNA is all that survives: 39 bases in frame from base 1. The time point label of this sample denotes: baseline before oral tofacitinib. Peripheral blood and lesional scalp punch biopsies were obtained from patients with alopecia areata. After PBMCs were isolated by density centrifugation and stained for CD3, CD4 and CD8, a FACSAria was used to sort CD4+ and CD8+ T cells.

This clonotype originated in a human donor with alopecia areata. Recombination joined TRBV14 with TRBJ2-7, with the D gene uncertain. The material sequenced was CD4+ T cells sorted from blood, taken at week 0. The nucleotides read TGTGCCAGCAGCCATGGGATAGACTACGAGCAGTACTTC. Its protein is CASSHGIDYEQYF.